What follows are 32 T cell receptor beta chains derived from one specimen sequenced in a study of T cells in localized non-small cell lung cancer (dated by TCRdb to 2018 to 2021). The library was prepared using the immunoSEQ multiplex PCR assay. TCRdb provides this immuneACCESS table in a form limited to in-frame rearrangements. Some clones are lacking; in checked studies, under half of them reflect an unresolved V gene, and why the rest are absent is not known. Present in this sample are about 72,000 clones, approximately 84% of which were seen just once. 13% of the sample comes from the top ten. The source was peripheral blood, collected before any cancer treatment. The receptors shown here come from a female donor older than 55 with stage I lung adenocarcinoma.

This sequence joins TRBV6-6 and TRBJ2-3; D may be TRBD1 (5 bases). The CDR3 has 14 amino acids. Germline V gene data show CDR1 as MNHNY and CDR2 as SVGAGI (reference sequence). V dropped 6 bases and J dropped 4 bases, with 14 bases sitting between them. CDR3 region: CASRHNQGSDTQYF. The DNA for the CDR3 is TGTGCCAGCAGGCATAATCAGGGATCAGATACGCAGTATTTT.

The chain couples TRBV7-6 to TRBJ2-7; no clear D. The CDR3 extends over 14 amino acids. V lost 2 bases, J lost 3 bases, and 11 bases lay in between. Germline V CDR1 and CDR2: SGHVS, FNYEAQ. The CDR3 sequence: CASSLSHSLYEQYF. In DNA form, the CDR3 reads TGTGCCAGCAGCTTAAGTCACTCGCTCTACGAGCAGTACTTC.

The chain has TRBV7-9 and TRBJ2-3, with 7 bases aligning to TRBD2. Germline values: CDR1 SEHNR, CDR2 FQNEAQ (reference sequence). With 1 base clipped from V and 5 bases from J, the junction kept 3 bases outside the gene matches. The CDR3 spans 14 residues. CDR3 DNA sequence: TGTGCCAGCAGCTTAGGGGCGGGAGTAGATACGCAGTATTTT. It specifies CASSLGAGVDTQYF.

CDR3 sequence: CASSFSGSSYEQFF. The CDR3 DNA reads as TGTGCCAGCAGCTTTAGCGGGAGTTCCTATGAGCAGTTCTTC. The gene calls are TRBV11-3 and TRBJ2-1, with 9 nucleotides matching TRBD2. Germline V CDR1 and CDR2: SGHNT, YENEEA. V gave up 3 bases and J gave up 8 bases; unmatched junction bases: 5. This CDR3 contains 14 residues.

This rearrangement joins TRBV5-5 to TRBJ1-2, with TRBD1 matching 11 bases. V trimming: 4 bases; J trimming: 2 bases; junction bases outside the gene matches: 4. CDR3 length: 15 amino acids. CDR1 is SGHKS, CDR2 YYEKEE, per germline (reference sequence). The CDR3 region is CASSGTGGINYGYTF. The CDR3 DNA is TGTGCCAGCAGCGGGACAGGGGGGATCAACTATGGCTACACCTTC.

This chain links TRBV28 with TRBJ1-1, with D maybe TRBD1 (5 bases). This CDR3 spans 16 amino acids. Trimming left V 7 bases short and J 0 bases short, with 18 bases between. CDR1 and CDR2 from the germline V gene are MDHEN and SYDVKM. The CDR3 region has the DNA TGTGCCAGCATCCCGCGGTCGAGGGGAATGAACACTGAAGCTTTCTTT. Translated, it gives CASIPRSRGMNTEAFF. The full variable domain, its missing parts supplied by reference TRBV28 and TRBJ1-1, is DVKVTQSSRYLVKRTGEKVFLECVQDMDHENMFWYRQDPGLGLRLIYFSYDVKMKEKGDIPEGYSVSREKKERFSLILESASTNQTSMYLCASIPRSRGMNTEAFFGQGTRLTVV.

The CDR3 spells CASSVGDKAYNEQFF. The CDR3 coding sequence is TGTGCCAGCAGCGTAGGGGACAAGGCCTACAATGAGCAGTTCTTC. The chain employs TRBV9 and TRBJ2-1; D possibly corresponds to TRBD1 (6 bases). Germline values: CDR1 SGDLS, CDR2 YYNGEE. Trimming cost V 0 bases and J 2 bases, with 9 bases left between them. The CDR3 consists of 15 residues.

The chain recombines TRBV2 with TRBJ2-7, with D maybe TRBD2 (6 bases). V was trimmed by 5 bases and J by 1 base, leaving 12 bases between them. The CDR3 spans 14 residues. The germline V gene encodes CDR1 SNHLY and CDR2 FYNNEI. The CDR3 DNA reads TGTGCCAGCAGTACCCCGGGACTGTCCTACGAGCAGTACTTC. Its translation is CASSTPGLSYEQYF.

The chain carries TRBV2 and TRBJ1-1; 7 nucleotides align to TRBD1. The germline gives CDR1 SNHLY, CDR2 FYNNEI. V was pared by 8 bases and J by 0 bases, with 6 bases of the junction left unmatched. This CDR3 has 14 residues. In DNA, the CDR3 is TGTGCCAGCTTAAAACAGGGGATGAACACTGAAGCTTTCTTT. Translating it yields CASLKQGMNTEAFF.

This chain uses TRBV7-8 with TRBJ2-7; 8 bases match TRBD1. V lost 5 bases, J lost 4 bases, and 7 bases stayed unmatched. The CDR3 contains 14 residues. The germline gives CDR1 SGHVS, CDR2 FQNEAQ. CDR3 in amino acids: CASSITGTGYEQYF. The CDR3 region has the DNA TGTGCCAGCAGCATTACCGGGACAGGTTACGAGCAGTACTTC. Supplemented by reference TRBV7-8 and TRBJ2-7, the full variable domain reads GAGVSQSPRYKVAKRGQDVALRCDPISGHVSLFWYQQALGQGPEFLTYFQNEAQLDKSGLPSDRFFAERPEGSVSTLKIQRTQQEDSAVYLCASSITGTGYEQYFGPGTRLTVT.

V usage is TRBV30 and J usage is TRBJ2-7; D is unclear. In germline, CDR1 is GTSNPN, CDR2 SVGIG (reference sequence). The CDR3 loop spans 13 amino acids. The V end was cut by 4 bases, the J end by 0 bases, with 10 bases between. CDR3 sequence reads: CAWTTESSYEQYF. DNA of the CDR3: TGTGCCTGGACAACGGAAAGCTCCTACGAGCAGTACTTC.

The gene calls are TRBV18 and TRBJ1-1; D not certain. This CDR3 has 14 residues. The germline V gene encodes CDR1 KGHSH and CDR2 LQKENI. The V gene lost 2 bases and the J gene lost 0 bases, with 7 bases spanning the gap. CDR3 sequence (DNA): TGTGCCAGCTCACCAAACAGTCTGAACACTGAAGCTTTCTTT. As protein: CASSPNSLNTEAFF.

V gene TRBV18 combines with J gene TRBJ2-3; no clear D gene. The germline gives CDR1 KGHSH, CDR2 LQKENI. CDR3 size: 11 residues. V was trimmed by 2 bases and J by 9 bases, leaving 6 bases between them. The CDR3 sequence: CASSPDRTQYF. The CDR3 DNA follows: TGTGCCAGCTCACCAGATCGGACGCAGTATTTT.

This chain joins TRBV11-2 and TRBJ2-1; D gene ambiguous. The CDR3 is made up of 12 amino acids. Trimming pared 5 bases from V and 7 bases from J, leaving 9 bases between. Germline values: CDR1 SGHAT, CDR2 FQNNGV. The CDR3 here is CASSSSRNEQFF. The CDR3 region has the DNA TGTGCCAGCAGCAGTAGCAGGAATGAGCAGTTCTTC.

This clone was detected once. CDR3 in DNA: TGTGCCTGGGCGCTGGTGGGAGGTTGGGTAGGTGAGCAGTTCTTC. It yields the protein CAWALVGGWVGEQFF. This chain connects TRBV30 to TRBJ2-1, with D possibly being TRBD2 (6 bases). CDR3 size: 15 residues. V was trimmed by 5 bases and J by 9 bases, leaving 23 bases between them. CDR1 is GTSNPN and CDR2 is SVGIG in the germline V gene (reference sequence).

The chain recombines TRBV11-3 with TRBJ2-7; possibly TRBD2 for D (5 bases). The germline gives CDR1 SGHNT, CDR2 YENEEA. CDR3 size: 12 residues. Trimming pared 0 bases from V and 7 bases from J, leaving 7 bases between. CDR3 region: CASSLDQREQYF. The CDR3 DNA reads TGTGCCAGCAGCTTAGATCAGCGGGAGCAGTACTTC.

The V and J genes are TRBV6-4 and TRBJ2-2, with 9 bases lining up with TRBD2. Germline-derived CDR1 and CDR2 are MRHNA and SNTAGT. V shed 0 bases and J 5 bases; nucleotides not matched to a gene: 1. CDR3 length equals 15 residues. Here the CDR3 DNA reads TGTGCCAGCAGTGACTCGGGACTAGCTACCGGGGAGCTGTTTTTT. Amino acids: CASSDSGLATGELFF.

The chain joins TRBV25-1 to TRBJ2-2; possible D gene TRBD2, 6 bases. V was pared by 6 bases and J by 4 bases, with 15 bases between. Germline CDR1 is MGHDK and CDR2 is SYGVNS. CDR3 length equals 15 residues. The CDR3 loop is CASSSSTGVTGELFF. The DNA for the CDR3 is TGTGCCAGCAGCTCCTCTACGGGAGTCACCGGGGAGCTGTTTTTT.

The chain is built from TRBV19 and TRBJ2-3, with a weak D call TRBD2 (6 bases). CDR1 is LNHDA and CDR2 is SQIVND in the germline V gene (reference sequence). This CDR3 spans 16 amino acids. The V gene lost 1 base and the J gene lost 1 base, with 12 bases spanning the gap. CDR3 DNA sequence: TGTGCCAGTAGTATAGTGTACGGGGGTGGCACAGATACGCAGTATTTT. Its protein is CASSIVYGGGTDTQYF.

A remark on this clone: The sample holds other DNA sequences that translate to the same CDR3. In DNA form, the CDR3 reads TGTGCCAGCATATACAGGGGAATGAACACTGAAGCTTTCTTT. Translating it yields CASIYRGMNTEAFF. This chain uses TRBV2 with TRBJ1-1, with 7 bases that match TRBD1. Looked up from germline, CDR1 is SNHLY and CDR2 is FYNNEI. The CDR3 is 14 amino acids. V lost 7 bases and J lost 0; bases outside the gene matches: 5.

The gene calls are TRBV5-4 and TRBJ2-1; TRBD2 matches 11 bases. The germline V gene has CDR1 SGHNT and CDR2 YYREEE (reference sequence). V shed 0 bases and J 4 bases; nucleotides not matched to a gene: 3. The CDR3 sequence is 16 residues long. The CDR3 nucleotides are TGTGCCAGCAGCTTGGGGGGACTAGCGGTTTACAATGAGCAGTTCTTC. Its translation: CASSLGGLAVYNEQFF.

Written as DNA, the CDR3 is TGTGCCAGCAGTGAAGACCGTGGTCGGCACACTGAAGCTTTCTTT. It is translated as CASSEDRGRHTEAFF. The chain is built from TRBV2 and TRBJ1-1; D is undetermined. This CDR3 has 15 amino acids. Germline-derived CDR1 and CDR2 are SNHLY and FYNNEI. Trimming removed 1 base at V and 3 bases at J, with 12 bases between.

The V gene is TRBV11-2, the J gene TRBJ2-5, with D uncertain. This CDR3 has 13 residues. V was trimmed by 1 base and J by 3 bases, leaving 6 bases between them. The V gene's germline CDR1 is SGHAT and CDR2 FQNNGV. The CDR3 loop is CASSLGQKETQYF. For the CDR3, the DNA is TGTGCCAGCAGCTTAGGGCAGAAAGAGACCCAGTACTTC.

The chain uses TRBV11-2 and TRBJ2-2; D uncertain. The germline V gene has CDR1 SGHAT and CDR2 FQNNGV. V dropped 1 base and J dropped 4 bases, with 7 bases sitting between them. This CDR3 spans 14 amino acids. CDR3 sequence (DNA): TGTGCCAGCAGCTTAGTACGGTCCACCGGGGAGCTGTTTTTT. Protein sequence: CASSLVRSTGELFF.

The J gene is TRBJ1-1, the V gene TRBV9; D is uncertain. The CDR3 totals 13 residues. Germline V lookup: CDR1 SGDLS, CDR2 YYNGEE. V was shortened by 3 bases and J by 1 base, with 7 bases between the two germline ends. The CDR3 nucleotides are TGTGCCAGCAGCGGGGCACGGAACACTGAAGCTTTCTTT. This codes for CASSGARNTEAFF.

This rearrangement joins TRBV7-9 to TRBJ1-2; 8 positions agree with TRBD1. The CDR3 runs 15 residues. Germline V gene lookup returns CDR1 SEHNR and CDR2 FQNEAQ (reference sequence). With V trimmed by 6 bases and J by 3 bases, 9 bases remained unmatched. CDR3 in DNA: TGTGCCAGCAGACGATCAGGGGGCGAGGACTATGGCTACACCTTC. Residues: CASRRSGGEDYGYTF. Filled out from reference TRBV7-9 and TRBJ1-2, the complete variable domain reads DTGVSQNPRHKITKRGQNVTFRCDPISEHNRLYWYRQTLGQGPEFLTYFQNEAQLEKSRLLSDRFSAERPKGSFSTLEIQRTEQGDSAMYLCASRRSGGEDYGYTFGSGTRLTVV.

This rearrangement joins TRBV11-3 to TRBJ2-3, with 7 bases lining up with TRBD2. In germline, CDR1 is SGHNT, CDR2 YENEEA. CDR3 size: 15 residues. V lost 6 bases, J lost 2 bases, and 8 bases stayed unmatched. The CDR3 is CASSNLAASTDTQYF. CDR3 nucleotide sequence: TGTGCCAGCAGTAATCTAGCGGCCTCCACAGATACGCAGTATTTT.

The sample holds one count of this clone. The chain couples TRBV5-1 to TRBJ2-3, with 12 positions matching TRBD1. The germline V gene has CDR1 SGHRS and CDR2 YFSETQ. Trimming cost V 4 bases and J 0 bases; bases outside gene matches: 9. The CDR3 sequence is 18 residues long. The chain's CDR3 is CASSPTGTGGRSTDTQYF. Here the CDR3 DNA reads TGCGCCAGCAGCCCGACCGGGACAGGGGGCCGTAGCACAGATACGCAGTATTTT.

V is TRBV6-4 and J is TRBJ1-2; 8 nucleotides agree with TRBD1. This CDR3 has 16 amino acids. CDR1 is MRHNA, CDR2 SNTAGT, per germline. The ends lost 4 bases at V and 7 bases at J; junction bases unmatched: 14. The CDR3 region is CASSVVRGQINSGYTF. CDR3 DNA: TGTGCCAGCAGTGTGGTCAGGGGGCAAATTAATTCTGGCTACACCTTC.

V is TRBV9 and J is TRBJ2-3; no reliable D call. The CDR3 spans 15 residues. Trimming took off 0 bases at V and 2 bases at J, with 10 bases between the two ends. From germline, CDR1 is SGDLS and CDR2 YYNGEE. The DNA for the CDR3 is TGTGCCAGCAGCGTAGCTGGCGGAAACACAGATACGCAGTATTTT. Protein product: CASSVAGGNTDTQYF.

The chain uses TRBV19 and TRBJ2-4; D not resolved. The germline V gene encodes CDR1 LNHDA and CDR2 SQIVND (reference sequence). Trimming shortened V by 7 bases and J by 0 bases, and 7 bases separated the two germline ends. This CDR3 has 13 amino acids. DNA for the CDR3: TGTGCCAGTAAGCAGTCAGCCAAAAACATTCAGTACTTC. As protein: CASKQSAKNIQYF.

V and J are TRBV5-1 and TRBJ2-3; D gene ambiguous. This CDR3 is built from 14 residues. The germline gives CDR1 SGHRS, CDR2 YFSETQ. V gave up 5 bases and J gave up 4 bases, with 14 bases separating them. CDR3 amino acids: CASRTSYHPDTQYF. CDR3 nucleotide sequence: TGCGCCAGCAGGACATCCTACCACCCAGATACGCAGTATTTT.